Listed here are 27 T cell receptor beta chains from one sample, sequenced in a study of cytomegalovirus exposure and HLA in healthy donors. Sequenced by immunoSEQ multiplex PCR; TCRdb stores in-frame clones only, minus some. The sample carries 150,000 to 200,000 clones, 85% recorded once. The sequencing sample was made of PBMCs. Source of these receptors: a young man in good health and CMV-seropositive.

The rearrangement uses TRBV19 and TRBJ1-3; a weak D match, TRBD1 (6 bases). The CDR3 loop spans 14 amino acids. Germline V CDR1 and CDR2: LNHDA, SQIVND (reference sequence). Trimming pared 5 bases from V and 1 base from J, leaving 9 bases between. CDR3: CASSWDISGNTIYF. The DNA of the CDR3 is TGTGCCAGTAGTTGGGACATTTCTGGAAACACCATATATTTT.

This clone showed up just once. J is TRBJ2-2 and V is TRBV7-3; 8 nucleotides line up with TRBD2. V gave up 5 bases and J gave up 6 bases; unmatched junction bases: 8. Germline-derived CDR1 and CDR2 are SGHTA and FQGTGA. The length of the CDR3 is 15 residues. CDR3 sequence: CASSPREGRAGELFF. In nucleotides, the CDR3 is TGTGCCAGCAGCCCCCGGGAGGGACGGGCCGGGGAGCTGTTTTTT.

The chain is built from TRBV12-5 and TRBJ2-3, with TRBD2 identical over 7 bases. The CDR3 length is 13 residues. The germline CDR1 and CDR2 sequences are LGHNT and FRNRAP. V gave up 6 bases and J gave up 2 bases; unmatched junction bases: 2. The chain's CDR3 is CASGREFTDTQYF. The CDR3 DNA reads TGTGCTAGTGGGCGGGAGTTCACAGATACGCAGTATTTT. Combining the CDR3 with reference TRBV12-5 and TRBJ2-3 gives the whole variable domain DARVTQTPRHKVTEMGQEVTMRCQPILGHNTVFWYRQTMMQGLELLAYFRNRAPLDDSGMPKDRFSAEMPDATLATLKIQPSEPRDSAVYFCASGREFTDTQYFGPGTRLTVL.

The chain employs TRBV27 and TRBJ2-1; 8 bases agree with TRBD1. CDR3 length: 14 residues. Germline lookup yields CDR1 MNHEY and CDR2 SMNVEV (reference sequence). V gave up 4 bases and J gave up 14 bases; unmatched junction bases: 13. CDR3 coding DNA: TGTGCCAGCAGTTCCCCACCACAACAGGGGGATGAGTTCTTC. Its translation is CASSSPPQQGDEFF.

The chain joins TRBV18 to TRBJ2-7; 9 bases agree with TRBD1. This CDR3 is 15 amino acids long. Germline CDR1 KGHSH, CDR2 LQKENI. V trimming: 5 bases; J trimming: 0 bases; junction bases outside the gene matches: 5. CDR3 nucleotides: TGTGCCAGCTCAACCGGGACAGGGCTCTCCTACGAGCAGTACTTC. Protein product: CASSTGTGLSYEQYF. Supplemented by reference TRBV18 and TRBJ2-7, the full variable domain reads NAGVMQNPRHLVRRRGQEARLRCSPMKGHSHVYWYRQLPEEGLKFMVYLQKENIIDESGMPKERFSAEFPKEGPSILRIQQVVRGDSAAYFCASSTGTGLSYEQYFGPGTRLTVT.

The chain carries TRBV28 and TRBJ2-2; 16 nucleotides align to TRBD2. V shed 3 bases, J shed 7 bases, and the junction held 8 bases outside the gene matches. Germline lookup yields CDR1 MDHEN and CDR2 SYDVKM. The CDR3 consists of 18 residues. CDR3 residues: CASSLAGTSGRAGGELFF. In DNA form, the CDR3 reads TGTGCCAGCAGTTTGGCCGGGACTAGCGGGAGGGCCGGCGGGGAGCTGTTTTTT. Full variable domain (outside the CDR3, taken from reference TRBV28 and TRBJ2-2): DVKVTQSSRYLVKRTGEKVFLECVQDMDHENMFWYRQDPGLGLRLIYFSYDVKMKEKGDIPEGYSVSREKKERFSLILESASTNQTSMYLCASSLAGTSGRAGGELFFGEGSRLTVL.

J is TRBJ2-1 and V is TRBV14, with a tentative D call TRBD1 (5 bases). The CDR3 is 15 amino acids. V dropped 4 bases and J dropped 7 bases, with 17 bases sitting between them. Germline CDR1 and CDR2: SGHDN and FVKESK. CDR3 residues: CASSPRQRDVNEQFF. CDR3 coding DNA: TGTGCCAGCAGCCCCCGACAGAGAGACGTAAATGAGCAGTTCTTC.

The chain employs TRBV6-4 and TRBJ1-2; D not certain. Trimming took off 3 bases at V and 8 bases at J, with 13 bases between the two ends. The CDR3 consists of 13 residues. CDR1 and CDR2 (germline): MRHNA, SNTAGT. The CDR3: CASSEGSSGGYTF. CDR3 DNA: TGTGCCAGCAGTGAAGGGAGTTCAGGAGGCTACACCTTC.

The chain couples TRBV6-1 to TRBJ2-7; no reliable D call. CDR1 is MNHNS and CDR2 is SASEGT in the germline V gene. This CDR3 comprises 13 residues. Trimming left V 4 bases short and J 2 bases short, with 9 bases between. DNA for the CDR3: TGTGCCAGCAGTGCAGACATTGCCTACGAGCAGTACTTC. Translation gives CASSADIAYEQYF.

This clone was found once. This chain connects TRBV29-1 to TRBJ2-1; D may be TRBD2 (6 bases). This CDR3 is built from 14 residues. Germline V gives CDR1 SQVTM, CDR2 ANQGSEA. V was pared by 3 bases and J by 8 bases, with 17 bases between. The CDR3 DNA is TGCAGCGTTGATGGGCTCGGGGGTTTCGATGAGCAGTTCTTC. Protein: CSVDGLGGFDEQFF.

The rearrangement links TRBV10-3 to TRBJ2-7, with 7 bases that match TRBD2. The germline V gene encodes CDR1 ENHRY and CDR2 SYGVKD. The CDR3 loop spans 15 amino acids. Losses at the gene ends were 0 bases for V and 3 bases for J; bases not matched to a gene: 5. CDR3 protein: CAISESKTSLYEQYF. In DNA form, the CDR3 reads TGTGCCATCAGTGAGTCGAAGACTAGCCTCTACGAGCAGTACTTC.

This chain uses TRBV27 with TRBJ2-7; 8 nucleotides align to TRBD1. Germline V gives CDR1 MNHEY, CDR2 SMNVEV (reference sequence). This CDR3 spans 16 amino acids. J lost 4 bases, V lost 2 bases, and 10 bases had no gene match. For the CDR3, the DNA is TGTGCCAGCAGTTTAGACTCCAGGGGGCTGATTTACGAGCAGTACTTC. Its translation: CASSLDSRGLIYEQYF.

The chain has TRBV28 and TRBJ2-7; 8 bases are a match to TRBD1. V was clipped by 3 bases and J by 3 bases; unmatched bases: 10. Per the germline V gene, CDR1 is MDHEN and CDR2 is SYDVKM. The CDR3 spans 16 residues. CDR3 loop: CASSFIWGTGDYEQYF. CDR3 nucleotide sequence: TGTGCCAGCAGTTTCATTTGGGGGACAGGAGACTACGAGCAGTACTTC. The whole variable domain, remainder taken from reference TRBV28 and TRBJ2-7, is DVKVTQSSRYLVKRTGEKVFLECVQDMDHENMFWYRQDPGLGLRLIYFSYDVKMKEKGDIPEGYSVSREKKERFSLILESASTNQTSMYLCASSFIWGTGDYEQYFGPGTRLTVT.

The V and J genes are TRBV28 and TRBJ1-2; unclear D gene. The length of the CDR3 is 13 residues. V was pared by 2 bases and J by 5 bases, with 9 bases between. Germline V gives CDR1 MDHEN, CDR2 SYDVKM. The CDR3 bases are TGTGCCAGCAGTTTAGGCAGGTTGTATGGCTACACCTTC. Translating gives CASSLGRLYGYTF.

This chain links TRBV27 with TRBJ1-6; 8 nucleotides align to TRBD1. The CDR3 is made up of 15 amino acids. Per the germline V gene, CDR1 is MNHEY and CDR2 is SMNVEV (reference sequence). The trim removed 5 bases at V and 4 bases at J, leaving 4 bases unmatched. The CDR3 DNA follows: TGTGCCAGCAGTCGGCACAGGGGGTATAATTCACCCCTCCACTTT. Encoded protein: CASSRHRGYNSPLHF.

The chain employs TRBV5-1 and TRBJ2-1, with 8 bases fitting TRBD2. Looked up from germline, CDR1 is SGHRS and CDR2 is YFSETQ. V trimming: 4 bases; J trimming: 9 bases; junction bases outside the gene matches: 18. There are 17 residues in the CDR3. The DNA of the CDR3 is TGCGCCAGCAGCCCCACCACTATTAGCCGGGGGGGAGGTGAGCAGTTCTTC. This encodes CASSPTTISRGGGEQFF.

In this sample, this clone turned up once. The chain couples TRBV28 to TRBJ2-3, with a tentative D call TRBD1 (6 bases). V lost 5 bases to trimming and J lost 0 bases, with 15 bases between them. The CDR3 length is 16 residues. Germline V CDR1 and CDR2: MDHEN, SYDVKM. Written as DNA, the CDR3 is TGTGCCAGCAGTGGGAGAAGGGGGACCAGCACAGATACGCAGTATTTT. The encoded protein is CASSGRRGTSTDTQYF.

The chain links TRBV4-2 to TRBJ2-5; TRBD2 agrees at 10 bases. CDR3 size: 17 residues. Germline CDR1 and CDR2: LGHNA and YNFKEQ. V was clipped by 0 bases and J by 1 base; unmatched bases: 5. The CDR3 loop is CASSQDPLAGAQETQYF. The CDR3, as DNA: TGTGCCAGCAGCCAAGACCCCCTAGCGGGGGCCCAAGAGACCCAGTACTTC.

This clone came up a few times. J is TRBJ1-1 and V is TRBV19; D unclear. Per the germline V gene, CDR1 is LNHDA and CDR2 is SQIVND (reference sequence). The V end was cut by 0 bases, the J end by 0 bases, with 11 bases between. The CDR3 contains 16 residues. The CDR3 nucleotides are TGTGCCAGTAGTATAGAAGCGACGTATATGAACACTGAAGCTTTCTTT. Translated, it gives CASSIEATYMNTEAFF.

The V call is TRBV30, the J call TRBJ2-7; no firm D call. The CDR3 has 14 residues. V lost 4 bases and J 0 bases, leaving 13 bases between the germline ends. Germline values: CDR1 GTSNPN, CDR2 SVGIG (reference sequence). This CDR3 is CAWTGTASSYEQYF. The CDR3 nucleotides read TGTGCCTGGACTGGTACCGCGAGCTCCTACGAGCAGTACTTC.

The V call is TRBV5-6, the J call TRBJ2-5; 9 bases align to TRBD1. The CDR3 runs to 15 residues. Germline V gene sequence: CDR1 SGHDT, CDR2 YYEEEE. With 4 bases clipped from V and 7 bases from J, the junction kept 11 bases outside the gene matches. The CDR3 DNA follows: TGTGCCAGCAGCCCGAAGGACAGGGGCGGAGGGACCCAGTACTTC. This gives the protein CASSPKDRGGGTQYF.

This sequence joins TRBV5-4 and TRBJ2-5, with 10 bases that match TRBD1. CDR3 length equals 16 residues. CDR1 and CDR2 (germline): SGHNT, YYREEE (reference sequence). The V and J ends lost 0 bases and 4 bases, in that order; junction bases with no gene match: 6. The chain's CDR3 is CASSLGGTGVVETQYF. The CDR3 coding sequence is TGTGCCAGCAGCTTGGGCGGGACAGGGGTTGTAGAGACCCAGTACTTC.

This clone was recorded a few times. The CDR3 loop is CATRSGPRSGETQYF. Written as DNA, the CDR3 is TGCGCCACCCGTTCAGGGCCCAGGTCAGGAGAGACCCAGTACTTC. This sequence joins TRBV5-1 and TRBJ2-5; D is possibly TRBD1 (5 bases). Trimming left V 9 bases short and J 4 bases short, with 22 bases between. The CDR3 consists of 15 residues. The germline CDR1 and CDR2 sequences are SGHRS and YFSETQ.

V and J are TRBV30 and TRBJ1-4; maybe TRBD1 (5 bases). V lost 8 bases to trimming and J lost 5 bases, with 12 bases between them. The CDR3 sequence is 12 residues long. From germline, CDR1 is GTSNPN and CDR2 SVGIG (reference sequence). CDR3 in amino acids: CAAGRTNEKLFF. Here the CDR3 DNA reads TGTGCCGCAGGCAGGACAAATGAAAAACTGTTTTTT.

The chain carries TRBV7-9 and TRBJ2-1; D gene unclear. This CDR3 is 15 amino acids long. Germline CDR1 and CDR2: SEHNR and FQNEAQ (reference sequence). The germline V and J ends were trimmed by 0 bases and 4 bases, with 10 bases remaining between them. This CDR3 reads CASSLAPIDYNEQFF. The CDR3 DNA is TGTGCCAGCAGCTTAGCCCCAATAGATTACAATGAGCAGTTCTTC.

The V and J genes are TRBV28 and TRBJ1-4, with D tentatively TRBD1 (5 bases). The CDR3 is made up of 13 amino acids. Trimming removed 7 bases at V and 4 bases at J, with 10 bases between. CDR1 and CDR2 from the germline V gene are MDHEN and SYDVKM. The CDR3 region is CASNAGYNEKLFF. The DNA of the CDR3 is TGTGCCAGCAACGCAGGGTATAATGAAAAACTGTTTTTT.

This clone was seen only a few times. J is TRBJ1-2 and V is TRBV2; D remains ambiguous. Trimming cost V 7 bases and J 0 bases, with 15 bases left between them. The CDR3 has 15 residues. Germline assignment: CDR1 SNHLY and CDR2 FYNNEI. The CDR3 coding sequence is TGTGCCAGCACCCTGGGTCGGGGAGCTAACTATGGCTACACCTTC. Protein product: CASTLGRGANYGYTF.